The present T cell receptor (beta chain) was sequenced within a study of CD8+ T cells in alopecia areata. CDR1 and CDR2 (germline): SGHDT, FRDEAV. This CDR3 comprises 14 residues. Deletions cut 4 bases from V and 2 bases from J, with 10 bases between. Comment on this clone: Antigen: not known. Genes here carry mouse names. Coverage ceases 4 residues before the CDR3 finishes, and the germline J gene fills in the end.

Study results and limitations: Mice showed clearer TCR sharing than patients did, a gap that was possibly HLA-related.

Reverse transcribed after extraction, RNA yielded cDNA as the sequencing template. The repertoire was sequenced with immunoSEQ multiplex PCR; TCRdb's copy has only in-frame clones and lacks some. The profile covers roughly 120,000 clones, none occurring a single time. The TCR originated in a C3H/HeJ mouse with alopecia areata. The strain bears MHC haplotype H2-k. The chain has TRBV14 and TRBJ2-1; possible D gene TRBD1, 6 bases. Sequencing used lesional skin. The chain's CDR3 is CASSPGTHYAEQFF. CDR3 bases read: TGTGCCAGCAGTCCTGGGACACACTATGCT.